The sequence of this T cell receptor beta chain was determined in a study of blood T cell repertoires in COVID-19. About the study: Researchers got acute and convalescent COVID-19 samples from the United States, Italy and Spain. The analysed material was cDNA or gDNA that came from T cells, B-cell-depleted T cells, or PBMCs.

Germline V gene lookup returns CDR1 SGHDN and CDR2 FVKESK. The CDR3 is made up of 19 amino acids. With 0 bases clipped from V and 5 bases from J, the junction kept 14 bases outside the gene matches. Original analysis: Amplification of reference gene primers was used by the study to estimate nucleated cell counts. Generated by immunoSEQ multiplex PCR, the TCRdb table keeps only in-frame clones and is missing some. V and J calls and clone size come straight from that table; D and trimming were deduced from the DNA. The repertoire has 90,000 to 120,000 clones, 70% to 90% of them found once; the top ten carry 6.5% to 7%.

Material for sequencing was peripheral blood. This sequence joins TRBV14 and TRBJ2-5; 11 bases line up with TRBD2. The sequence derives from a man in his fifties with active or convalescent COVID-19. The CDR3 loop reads CASSQDGASGRTYGETQYF. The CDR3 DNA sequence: TGTGCCAGCAGCCAAGATGGGGCTAGCGGGAGGACCTACGGGGAGACCCAGTACTTC.